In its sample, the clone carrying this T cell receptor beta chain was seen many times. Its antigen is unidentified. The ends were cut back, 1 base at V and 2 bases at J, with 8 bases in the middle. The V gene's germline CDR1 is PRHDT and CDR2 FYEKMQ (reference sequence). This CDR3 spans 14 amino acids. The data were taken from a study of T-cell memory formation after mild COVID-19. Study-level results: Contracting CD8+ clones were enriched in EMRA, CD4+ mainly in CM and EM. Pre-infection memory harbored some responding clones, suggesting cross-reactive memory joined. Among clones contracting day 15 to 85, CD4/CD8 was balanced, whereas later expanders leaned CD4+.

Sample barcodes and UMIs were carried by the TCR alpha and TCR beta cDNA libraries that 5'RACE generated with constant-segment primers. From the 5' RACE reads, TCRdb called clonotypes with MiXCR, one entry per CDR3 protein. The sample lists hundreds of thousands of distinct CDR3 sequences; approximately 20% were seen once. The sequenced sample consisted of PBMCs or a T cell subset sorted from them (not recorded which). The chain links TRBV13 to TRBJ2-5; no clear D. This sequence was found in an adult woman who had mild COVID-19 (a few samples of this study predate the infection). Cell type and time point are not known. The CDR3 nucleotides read TGTGCCAGCAGCTTAGTCATCAGGCAAGAGACCCAGTACTTC. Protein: CASSLVIRQETQYF.